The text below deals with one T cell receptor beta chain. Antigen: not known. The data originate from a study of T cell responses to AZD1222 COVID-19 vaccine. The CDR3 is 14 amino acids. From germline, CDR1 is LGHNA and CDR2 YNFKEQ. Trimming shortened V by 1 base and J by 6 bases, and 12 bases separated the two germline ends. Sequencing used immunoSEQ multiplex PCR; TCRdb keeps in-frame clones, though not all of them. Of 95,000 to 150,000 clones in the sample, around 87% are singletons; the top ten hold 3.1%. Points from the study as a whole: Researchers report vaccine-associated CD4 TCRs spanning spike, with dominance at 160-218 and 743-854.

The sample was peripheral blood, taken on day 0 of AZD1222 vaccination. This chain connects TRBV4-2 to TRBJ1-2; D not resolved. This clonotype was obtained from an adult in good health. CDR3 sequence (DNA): TGTGCCAGCAGCCAAGTCCGAAATAGTAATGGCTACACCTTC. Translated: CASSQVRNSNGYTF.